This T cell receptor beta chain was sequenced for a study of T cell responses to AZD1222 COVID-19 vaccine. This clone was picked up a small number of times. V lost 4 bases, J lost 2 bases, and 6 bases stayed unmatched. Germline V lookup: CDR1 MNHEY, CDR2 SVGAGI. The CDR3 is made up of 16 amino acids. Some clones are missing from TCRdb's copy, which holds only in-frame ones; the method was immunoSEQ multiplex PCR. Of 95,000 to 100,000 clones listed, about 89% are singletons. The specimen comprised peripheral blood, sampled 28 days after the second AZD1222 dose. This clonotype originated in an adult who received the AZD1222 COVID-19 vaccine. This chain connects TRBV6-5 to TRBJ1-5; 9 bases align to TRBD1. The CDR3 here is CASSSAGTGRNQPQHF. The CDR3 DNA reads TGTGCCAGCAGTTCCGCCGGGACAGGGCGCAATCAGCCCCAGCATTTT.